The clone carrying this T cell receptor beta chain was observed a handful of times. Its antigen is not known. The source of the sample is a study of T cell responses to AZD1222 COVID-19 vaccine. Overall study findings and caveats: None of the repertoires were sampled until the peak T cell response had passed.

Trimming took 3 bases from V and 0 from J, leaving 11 bases between them. Germline V gene lookup returns CDR1 LNHDA and CDR2 SQIVND (reference sequence). The CDR3 contains 15 residues. Libraries were prepared by immunoSEQ multiplex PCR; TCRdb keeps only in-frame clonotypes and omits some of them. The repertoire holds about 170,000 clones, with just under 95% as singletons. The receptor comes from an adult in good health. The sequenced sample was peripheral blood, obtained on day 0 of AZD1222 vaccination. The chain uses TRBV19 and TRBJ1-1; D is unresolved. CDR3 nucleotides: TGTGCCAGTAGTATTTTTGGGGTCATGAACACTGAAGCTTTCTTT. It yields the protein CASSIFGVMNTEAFF.